Detailed here is one T cell receptor (beta chain). The germline V gene has CDR1 MDHEN and CDR2 SYDVKM. V was clipped by 6 bases and J by 6 bases, with 17 bases between them. There are 14 residues in the CDR3. Per the original methods: How many nucleated cells were present was estimated from reference gene primer amplification. Generated by immunoSEQ multiplex PCR, the TCRdb table keeps only in-frame clones and is missing some. For V, J and clone size, that table is used; D and trimming come from the DNA. The sample consists of tens of thousands of clones, 65% to 85% of them appearing once. These data belong to a study of blood T cell repertoires in COVID-19. Study summary: Sites across the United States, Italy and Spain contributed samples from acute and convalescent COVID-19. Sources were T cells, B-cell-depleted T cells, or PBMCs; the material itself was cDNA or gDNA.

The sequencing sample was made of peripheral blood. This TCR came from a man aged 45-65 years with acute or convalescent COVID-19. The rearrangement joins TRBV28 to TRBJ1-2; TRBD1 is a possible D gene (6 bases). This chain's CDR3 is CASRPPARGNGYTF. CDR3 coding DNA: TGTGCCAGCAGACCCCCAGCCAGGGGTAATGGCTACACCTTC.